This is a list of T cell receptor beta chains from one sample in a study of shared clonotypes between healthy human individuals. Assay: immunoSEQ multiplex PCR; the TCRdb copy retains only in-frame clones and omits some. The sample lists about 1.5 million clones, 98% occurring once. Sequencing used naive CD4+ T cells sorted from blood. The receptors shown here come from a man aged 25-40 years in good health. Both conserved end residues are part of each CDR3. The D gene is left open where the match is weak.

d_call j_call v_call cdr3_length cdr3_nt cdr3_aa
TRBD2 TRBJ2-5 TRBV10-3 15 TGTGCCATCAGCCCCGGACTAGCGGGAGCAGAGACCCAGTACTTC CAISPGLAGAETQYF
NA TRBJ2-7 TRBV28 16 TGTGCCAGCAGTCCCCTGCGAGCAGGGGGGTCCTACGAGCAGTACTTC CASSPLRAGGSYEQYF
NA TRBJ1-3 TRBV28 14 TGTGCCAGCAGTTTACATACCTCTGGAAACACCATATATTTT CASSLHTSGNTIYF
NA TRBJ2-2 TRBV5-5 15 TGTGCCAGCAGCTTGGAAGGGACAAAAAACGGGGAGCTGTTTTTT CASSLEGTKNGELFF
NA TRBJ2-7 TRBV18 15 TGTGCCAGCTCTACTGGGGCGGGTGGACTCTACGAGCAGTACTTC CASSTGAGGLYEQYF
NA TRBJ2-1 TRBV5-4 16 TGTGCCAGCAGCTCGGGATTGGGACGGGACCCCCGGGAGCAGTTCTTC CASSSGLGRDPREQFF
TRBD2 TRBJ2-1 TRBV7-3 18 TGTGCCAGCAGCTTAGAGACTAGCGGGAGAGGGGGAAGCAATGAGCAGTTCTTC CASSLETSGRGGSNEQFF
NA TRBJ1-3 TRBV30 14 TGTGCCTGGAGTGTACGGGCTTCAAAAAACACCATATATTTT CAWSVRASKNTIYF
NA TRBJ2-7 TRBV2 13 TGTGCCAGCACCGGGGATCCCTCCTACGAGCAGTACTTC CASTGDPSYEQYF
TRBD1 TRBJ1-1 TRBV18 16 TGTGCCAGCTCACCATTCCATGGACAGGAGAACACTGAAGCTTTCTTT CASSPFHGQENTEAFF
TRBD2 TRBJ2-3 TRBV11-2 15 TGTGCCAGCAGCAGTCTAGCGGGCCCTAAATATACGCAGTATTTT CASSSLAGPKYTQYF
TRBD2 TRBJ2-7 TRBV5-1 14 TGCGCCAGCAGCTTGTCTAGCGGGTACTACGAGCAGTACTTC CASSLSSGYYEQYF
TRBD1 TRBJ1-5 TRBV30 14 TGTGCCTGGAGTCAGACAGGGGGAAGTCAGCCCCAGCATTTT CAWSQTGGSQPQHF
NA TRBJ1-2 TRBV4-1 15 TGCGCCAGCAGCCGTGGGGGGACTCCACAGTATGGCTACACCTTC CASSRGGTPQYGYTF